This entry concerns a single T cell receptor beta chain. Antigen specificity is unknown. These data come from a study of CD8+CD57+ T cells in acquired aplastic anemia. As for the study in general: Sorted CD4+ and CD8+ cells yielded DNA averaging approximately 3 ug.

CDR3 and TCR beta VDJ profiling relied on genomic DNA as the template. TCRdb reprocessed the reads with MiXCR, giving one entry per CDR3 protein. The table includes under 200,000 distinct CDR3 sequences, less than 60% detected once. Patients who underwent sequencing had shown CD8+CD57+ cell expansion by flow cytometry. Acquired aplastic anemia of severe grade affected all patients. Each patient gave a blood sample that was collected before any therapy had been received. Germline CDR1 is LGHDT and CDR2 is YNNKEL (reference sequence). V was clipped by 4 bases and J by 3 bases; unmatched bases: 3. The CDR3 has 14 residues. Findings and limits, study-wide: CD8+ Simpson's diversity in patients was not significantly different from that in controls.

The source material was sorted CD4+, CD8+, or CD8+CD57+ T cells (not recorded which) from PBMCs. This rearrangement joins TRBV3-1 to TRBJ1-1; 9 bases fit TRBD1. The receptor's source is a human donor with aplastic anemia. The CDR3 DNA reads TGTGCCAGCAGCCCCTGGACAGGGGACACTGAAGCTTTCTTT. Amino acids: CASSPWTGDTEAFF.